This T cell receptor (beta chain) came from a study of blood T cell repertoires in COVID-19. Study background: Samples taken during acute and convalescent COVID-19 were collected in the United States, Italy and Spain. Sources were T cells, B-cell-depleted T cells, or PBMCs; the material itself was cDNA or gDNA.

The CDR3 is made up of 20 amino acids. Losses at the gene ends were 0 bases for V and 6 bases for J; bases not matched to a gene: 23. CDR1 and CDR2 from the germline V gene are SQVTM and ANQGSEA. Data came from immunoSEQ multiplex PCR; TCRdb stores just in-frame clones and leaves some out. There are under 200,000 clones in the sample; roughly 86% occur only once, and 5% to 7% lies in the top ten. Input material: PBMCs or T cells enriched from blood (not recorded which). This TCR was sampled from a man aged 40-55 years with acute COVID-19. The chain joins TRBV29-1 to TRBJ1-2; 9 bases map to TRBD1. CDR3 sequence: CSVEDRDRASMVRLLDGYTF. Here the CDR3 DNA reads TGCAGCGTTGAAGATCGGGACAGGGCCTCTATGGTACGTCTGTTGGATGGCTACACCTTC.